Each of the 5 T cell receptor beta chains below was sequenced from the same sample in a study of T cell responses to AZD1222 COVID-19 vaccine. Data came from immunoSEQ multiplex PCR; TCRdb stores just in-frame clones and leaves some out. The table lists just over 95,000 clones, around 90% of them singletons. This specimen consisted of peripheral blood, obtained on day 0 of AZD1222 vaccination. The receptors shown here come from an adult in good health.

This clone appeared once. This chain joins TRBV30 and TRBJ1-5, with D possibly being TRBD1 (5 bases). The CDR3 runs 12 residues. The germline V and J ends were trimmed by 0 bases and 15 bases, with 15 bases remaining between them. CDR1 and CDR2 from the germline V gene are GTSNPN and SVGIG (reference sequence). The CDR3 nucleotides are TGTGCCTGGAGTGTTTTAGGGGACCTACGGCATTTT. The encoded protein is CAWSVLGDLRHF.

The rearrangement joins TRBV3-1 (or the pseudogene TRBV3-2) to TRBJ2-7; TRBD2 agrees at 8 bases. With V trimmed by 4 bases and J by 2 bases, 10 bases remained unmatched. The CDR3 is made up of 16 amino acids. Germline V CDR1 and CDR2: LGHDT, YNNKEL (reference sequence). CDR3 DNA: TGTGCCAGCAGCCCCCAACTCACTAGCGGCCCCTACGAGCAGTACTTC. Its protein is CASSPQLTSGPYEQYF.

This chain's CDR3 is CASSTTGTLNYGYTF. CDR3 coding DNA: TGTGCCAGTAGTACGACAGGGACACTTAACTATGGCTACACCTTC. The V gene is TRBV19, the J gene TRBJ1-2; TRBD1 matches 7 bases. Germline values: CDR1 LNHDA, CDR2 SQIVND (reference sequence). Germline trimming cut 4 bases from V and 1 base from J; bases unmatched to any gene: 6. CDR3 length: 15 amino acids.

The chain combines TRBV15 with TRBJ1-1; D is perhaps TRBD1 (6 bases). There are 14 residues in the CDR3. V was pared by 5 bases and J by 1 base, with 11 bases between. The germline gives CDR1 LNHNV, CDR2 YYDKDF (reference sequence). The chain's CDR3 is CATSGAGQNTEAFF. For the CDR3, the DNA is TGTGCCACCAGCGGGGCGGGACAGAACACTGAAGCTTTCTTT.

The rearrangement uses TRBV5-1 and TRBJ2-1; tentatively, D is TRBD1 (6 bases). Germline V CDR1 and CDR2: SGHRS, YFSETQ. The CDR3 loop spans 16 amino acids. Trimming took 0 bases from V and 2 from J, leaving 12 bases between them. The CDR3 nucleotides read TGCGCCAGCAGCTTGGGGGGGACACTTACCTACAATGAGCAGTTCTTC. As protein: CASSLGGTLTYNEQFF.